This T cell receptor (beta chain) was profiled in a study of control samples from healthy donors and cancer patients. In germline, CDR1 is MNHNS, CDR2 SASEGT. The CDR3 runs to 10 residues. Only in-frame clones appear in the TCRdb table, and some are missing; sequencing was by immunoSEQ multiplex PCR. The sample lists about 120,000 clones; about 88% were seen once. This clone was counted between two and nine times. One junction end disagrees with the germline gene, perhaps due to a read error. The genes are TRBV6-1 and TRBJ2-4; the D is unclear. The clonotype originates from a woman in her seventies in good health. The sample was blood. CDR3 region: CASSEAPSDF. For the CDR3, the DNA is TGTGCCAGCAGTGAAGCGCCCAGCGACTTC.